Shown below are 19 T cell receptor beta chains from a single sample sequenced in a study of blood T cell repertoires in COVID-19. Method: immunoSEQ multiplex PCR; TCRdb's copy keeps in-frame clones and lacks some. Of 200,000 to 250,000 clones in the sample, around 89% were seen once. Sequencing input: peripheral blood. The receptors derive from a man aged 70-80 years with acute or convalescent COVID-19.

The V gene is TRBV20-1, the J gene TRBJ1-2; 8 bases align to TRBD1. The CDR3 covers 14 residues. With 6 bases clipped from V and 4 bases from J, the junction kept 10 bases outside the gene matches. From germline, CDR1 is DFQATT and CDR2 SNEGSKA (reference sequence). The CDR3 sequence is CSASTGGGVYGYTF. In nucleotides, the CDR3 is TGCAGTGCGAGTACAGGGGGTGGCGTCTATGGCTACACCTTC.

In DNA, the CDR3 is TGTGCCAGCAGTTACGCAGGGGCCCCCAATCAGCCCCAGCATTTT. As protein: CASSYAGAPNQPQHF. J is TRBJ1-5 and V is TRBV6-5; the D gene is possibly TRBD1 (6 bases). V was shortened by 2 bases and J by 3 bases, with 11 bases between the two germline ends. The CDR3 has 15 residues. The germline CDR1 and CDR2 sequences are MNHEY and SVGAGI.

The V gene is TRBV3-1 (or the pseudogene TRBV3-2), the J gene TRBJ2-7; TRBD2 aligns across 10 bases. Trimming took 5 bases from V and 1 from J; bases not matched to a gene: 8. CDR3 length: 16 amino acids. The germline V gene has CDR1 LGHDT and CDR2 YNNKEL (reference sequence). The CDR3 DNA follows: TGTGCCAGCAGCAATGAATTACTAGCGGGGTCCTACGAGCAGTACTTC. It yields the protein CASSNELLAGSYEQYF.

This chain connects TRBV2 to TRBJ2-7, with 12 bases aligning to TRBD1. The CDR3 totals 13 residues. V lost 8 bases to trimming and J lost 3 bases; unmatched junction nucleotides: 2. The V gene's germline CDR1 is SNHLY and CDR2 FYNNEI. Written as DNA, the CDR3 is TGTGCCAGCGGGACAGGGGGCTACTACGAGCAGTACTTC. Amino acids: CASGTGGYYEQYF.

The CDR3 is CASSPDRASGNTIYF. The CDR3 DNA reads as TGTGCCAGCAGCCCCGACAGGGCCTCTGGAAACACCATATATTTT. The chain joins TRBV7-9 to TRBJ1-3; TRBD1 matches 7 bases. The trim removed 5 bases at V and 0 bases at J, leaving 4 bases unmatched. CDR3 length: 15 residues. The V gene's germline CDR1 is SEHNR and CDR2 FQNEAQ (reference sequence).

V gene TRBV7-9 combines with J gene TRBJ1-1, with D perhaps TRBD1 (5 bases). CDR1 is SEHNR, CDR2 FQNEAQ, per germline (reference sequence). CDR3 length equals 15 residues. V lost 2 bases and J lost 5, with 15 bases in between. In nucleotides, the CDR3 is TGTGCCAGCAGCTTATGTGAGTCGGGGGAAACTGAAGCTTTCTTT. It is translated as CASSLCESGETEAFF.

This clone appeared a single time. The CDR3 nucleotides read TGTGCCAGCAGTTACTCGGACAGGGCCTACGAGCAGTACTTC. It is translated as CASSYSDRAYEQYF. The chain uses TRBV6-5 and TRBJ2-7; 8 bases match TRBD1. With V trimmed by 0 bases and J by 2 bases, 0 bases remained unmatched. This CDR3 comprises 14 residues. The germline CDR1 and CDR2 sequences are MNHEY and SVGAGI.

The V call is TRBV3-1 (or the pseudogene TRBV3-2), the J call TRBJ1-2; 9 bases agree with TRBD1. Looked up from germline, CDR1 is LGHDT and CDR2 is YNNKEL (reference sequence). The junction had 5 bases not matched to a gene; V was cut back by 4 bases and J by 2 bases. This CDR3 is built from 15 residues. The CDR3 region has the DNA TGTGCCAGCAGCCGACCGGGACAGGGAAACTATGGCTACACCTTC. This encodes CASSRPGQGNYGYTF.

This chain uses TRBV19 with TRBJ2-3; a weak D match, TRBD2 (6 bases). The CDR3 runs 16 residues. V was shortened by 5 bases and J by 0 bases, with 15 bases between the two germline ends. Germline V gives CDR1 LNHDA, CDR2 SQIVND (reference sequence). CDR3 DNA sequence: TGTGCCAGTAGTGTTACCGGGACTCCTAGCACAGATACGCAGTATTTT. Translation: CASSVTGTPSTDTQYF. Looking up the rest from reference TRBV19 and TRBJ2-3 gives the full variable domain: DGGITQSPKYLFRKEGQNVTLSCEQNLNHDAMYWYRQDPGQGLRLIYYSQIVNDFQKGDIAEGYSVSREKKESFPLTVTSAQKNPTAFYLCASSVTGTPSTDTQYFGPGTRLTVL.

V and J are TRBV7-9 and TRBJ1-5; a weak D match, TRBD1 (5 bases). CDR1 SEHNR and CDR2 FQNEAQ come from the germline V gene (reference sequence). Trimming took off 11 bases at V and 8 bases at J, with 16 bases between the two ends. The CDR3 covers 12 residues. This chain's CDR3 is CALGRDAEPQHF. CDR3 in DNA: TGTGCCCTTGGGAGGGACGCCGAGCCCCAGCATTTT.

This clone was picked up a small number of times. The chain is built from TRBV7-9 and TRBJ2-7, with D perhaps matching TRBD1 (6 bases). The CDR3 extends over 18 amino acids. V lost 3 bases, J lost 2 bases, and 23 bases lay in between. Per germline, CDR1 SEHNR and CDR2 FQNEAQ (reference sequence). CDR3 sequence reads: CASSLVNPSGTRAYEQYF. CDR3 nucleotides: TGTGCCAGCAGCTTGGTCAACCCCTCCGGGACAAGGGCCTACGAGCAGTACTTC. Supplemented by reference TRBV7-9 and TRBJ2-7, the full variable domain reads DTGVSQNPRHKITKRGQNVTFRCDPISEHNRLYWYRQTLGQGPEFLTYFQNEAQLEKSRLLSDRFSAERPKGSFSTLEIQRTEQGDSAMYLCASSLVNPSGTRAYEQYFGPGTRLTVT.

The chain joins TRBV6-5 to TRBJ1-5; maybe TRBD1 (6 bases). This CDR3 has 14 residues. Trimming left V 2 bases short and J 6 bases short, with 11 bases between. Germline V gene lookup returns CDR1 MNHEY and CDR2 SVGAGI. Here the CDR3 reads CASSYGQGTQPQHF. The CDR3 DNA sequence: TGTGCCAGCAGTTACGGGCAGGGGACTCAGCCCCAGCATTTT.

The rearrangement joins TRBV19 to TRBJ2-1; 8 nucleotides align to TRBD2. CDR3 length: 16 amino acids. The V gene end was trimmed by 5 bases and the J gene end by 6 bases; junction bases not matched to a gene: 12. Germline-derived CDR1 and CDR2 are LNHDA and SQIVND (reference sequence). As DNA, the CDR3 is TGTGCCAGTAGTTCTCAGAGCGGGAGTAGGACCAATGAGCAGTTCTTC. This encodes CASSSQSGSRTNEQFF.

V is TRBV7-3 and J is TRBJ1-1, with unresolved D. Deletions cut 2 bases from V and 1 base from J, with 5 bases between. CDR1 is SGHTA, CDR2 FQGTGA, per germline. The CDR3 contains 13 residues. CDR3 sequence: CASSLHSNTEAFF. DNA for the CDR3: TGTGCCAGCAGCTTACATTCGAACACTGAAGCTTTCTTT.

J is TRBJ1-1 and V is TRBV19, with D hard to call. V was cut by 4 bases and J by 0 bases, with 12 bases left in between. The germline gives CDR1 LNHDA, CDR2 SQIVND (reference sequence). The length of the CDR3 is 15 residues. In DNA form, the CDR3 reads TGTGCCAGTAGTACTGGACTGTCGTTGAACACTGAAGCTTTCTTT. It yields the protein CASSTGLSLNTEAFF. The full variable domain, in which reference TRBV19 and TRBJ1-1 provide the parts outside the CDR3, is DGGITQSPKYLFRKEGQNVTLSCEQNLNHDAMYWYRQDPGQGLRLIYYSQIVNDFQKGDIAEGYSVSREKKESFPLTVTSAQKNPTAFYLCASSTGLSLNTEAFFGQGTRLTVV.

A note on this clone: Other DNA sequences in this sample translate to the same CDR3. V is TRBV18 and J is TRBJ2-1; possible D gene TRBD2, 6 bases. The CDR3 contains 15 residues. The V end was cut by 0 bases, the J end by 7 bases, with 13 bases between. Germline V lookup: CDR1 KGHSH, CDR2 LQKENI. This CDR3 reads CASSPPEGAGNEQFF. In nucleotides, the CDR3 is TGTGCCAGCTCACCACCGGAAGGTGCGGGGAATGAGCAGTTCTTC.

The V call is TRBV7-2, the J call TRBJ2-1; 12 bases line up with TRBD2. V was pared by 5 bases and J by 10 bases, with 6 bases of the junction left unmatched. CDR1 is SGHTA, CDR2 FQGNSA, per germline. The CDR3 totals 14 residues. In DNA form, the CDR3 reads TGTGCCAGCAGCCCTAGCGGGAGGGCCGGGGAGCAGTTCTTC. Translated, it gives CASSPSGRAGEQFF.

The V and J genes are TRBV5-1 and TRBJ1-1; D gene ambiguous. Germline V gene lookup returns CDR1 SGHRS and CDR2 YFSETQ. V was trimmed by 4 bases and J by 7 bases, leaving 20 bases between them. The CDR3 loop spans 15 amino acids. The CDR3 spells CASSSLGSERDEAFF. The CDR3 coding sequence is TGCGCCAGCAGCAGCCTCGGGTCAGAGAGAGATGAAGCTTTCTTT.

The genes are TRBV27 and TRBJ1-5; 8 positions agree with TRBD1. The CDR3 consists of 15 residues. The germline V gene has CDR1 MNHEY and CDR2 SMNVEV (reference sequence). Trimming at V came to 6 bases and at J to 0 bases, leaving 4 bases not matched to a gene. CDR3 sequence reads: CASRSQGASNQPQHF. CDR3 nucleotides: TGTGCCAGCAGATCCCAGGGGGCTAGCAATCAGCCCCAGCATTTT.